This T cell receptor beta chain was identified during a study of CD8+ T cells in alopecia areata. The study's findings and limits: Lesional scalp, notably in alopecia totalis/universalis, had clonality above that of normal scalp. Numerous clones, expanded in lesions, remained in scalp and blood during tofacitinib.

Isolated RNA was reverse transcribed into cDNA used as the sequencing template. The repertoire was sequenced with immunoSEQ multiplex PCR; TCRdb's copy has only in-frame clones and lacks some. The table lists some 220,000 clones, about 50% of them singletons. This CDR3 has 9 residues. The germline V gene has CDR1 SGHAT and CDR2 FQNNGV. Of note for this clone: What it binds is unknown.

Documented treatment: oral pan-JAK inhibitor, 5-10 mg twice daily. V usage is TRBV11-2 and J usage is TRBJ2-4, with D perhaps matching TRBD2 (5 bases). The clonotype comes from a human donor with alopecia areata. The sequences come from CD4+ T cells sorted from blood, collected at week 4, from a patient treated with tofacitinib. The CDR3 loop reads CGPGGIQYF. CDR3 bases: TGTGGGCCCGGAGGCATTCAGTACTTC.